The clone carrying this T cell receptor beta chain was seen ten or more times. This entry belongs to a study of Graves' ophthalmopathy and Graves' hyperthyroidism. The overall study: Pretreatment peripheral blood was obtained at initial diagnosis.

Germline assignment: CDR1 SQVTM and CDR2 ANQGSEA. CDR3 length: 11 amino acids. Trimming cost V 3 bases and J 4 bases, with 6 bases left between them. RNA transcripts yielded amplified TCR beta CDR3 regions. First-round RT-PCR used HTBI primers; second-round multiplex PCR followed. TCRdb re-called the multiplex PCR reads through MiXCR, storing one row per CDR3 protein. The sample holds about 740,000 distinct CDR3 sequences, 40% seen once. The V gene is TRBV29-1, the J gene TRBJ1-2, with D unresolved. The clonotype originates from an adult man with Graves' ophthalmopathy. The material sequenced was peripheral blood. Here the CDR3 reads CSVELTYGYTF. CDR3 bases: TGCAGCGTTGAGCTGACCTATGGCTACACCTTC. The whole variable domain, remainder taken from reference TRBV29-1 and TRBJ1-2, is SAVISQKPSRDICQRGTSLTIQCQVDSQVTMMFWYRQQPGQSLTLIATANQGSEATYESGFVIDKFPISRPNLTFSTLTVSNMSPEDSSIYLCSVELTYGYTFGSGTRLTVV.